The rows below give T cell receptor beta chains drawn from one sample of a study of T cells expressing NK-cell markers. TCRdb re-called the 5' RACE reads; every CDR3 protein appears as one record, without DNA. Across 200,000 to 300,000 distinct CDR3 sequences, the top ten clones capture around 3.9% of the sample. The sample taken for sequencing was blood T cells: a sorted CD56 or NKG2C T cell subset, CD4+ or CD8+ T cells, or bulk PBMC T cells (not recorded which). These receptors came from a woman between 18 and 75 years old in good health. Each CDR3 is given with its conserved first and last residue. Rows give clone size only sometimes, using once, few, many, or a class for an expanded clone.

NA | TRBJ2-3 | TRBV7-2 | CASSFRSTSGNTDTQYF
NA | TRBJ1-2 | TRBV29-1 | CSASTGDYGYTF
NA | TRBJ2-7 | TRBV12-3/TRBV12-4 | CASSSRVEQYF
NA | TRBJ2-7 | TRBV12-3/TRBV12-4 | CASSRQGLDEQYF
NA | TRBJ2-5 | TRBV7-2 | CASRAGRGLAGEETQYF
NA | TRBJ1-1 | TRBV12-3/TRBV12-4 | CASSPGGTSRNTEAFF
NA | TRBJ2-7 | TRBV28 | CASSQLSHEQYF
NA | TRBJ1-6 | TRBV12-3/TRBV12-4 | CASSPTGGYSPLHF
NA | TRBJ2-1 | TRBV5-1 | CASSLGRGLYNEQFF
NA | TRBJ2-7 | TRBV29-1 | CSVEEGTAKGFLGNEQYF
NA | TRBJ2-1 | TRBV6-5 | CASSYGSGTGDNEQFF
NA | TRBJ1-1 | TRBV3-1 | CASRTRENTEAFF
NA | TRBJ1-3 | TRBV11-2 | CASEQGGGNTIYF
NA | TRBJ2-1 | TRBV4-1 | CASSQEGLAGGDEQFF
medium-sized | TRBJ2-2 | TRBV29-1 | CSVESGFGELFF
NA | TRBJ2-7 | TRBV5-1 | CASSTRDRGLRWQYF
NA | TRBJ1-5 | TRBV7-2 | CASSLPSGGRGQPQHF
NA | TRBJ2-1 | TRBV25-1 | CASSPLVGVGSYNEQFF
NA | TRBJ2-1 | TRBV9 | CASSVGSPSSYNEQFF
NA | TRBJ1-1 | TRBV29-1 | CSVEDPGEAFF
NA | TRBJ2-1 | TRBV19 | CASIEGGSPYNEQFF
NA | TRBJ2-1 | TRBV2 | CASIGTSGPLGQFF
NA | TRBJ1-2 | TRBV7-2 | CASSLRQGARGYTF
NA | TRBJ1-2 | TRBV7-9 | CASSLGAEYGYTF
NA | TRBJ1-4 | TRBV6-2/TRBV6-3 | CASSRPGANEKLFF
NA | TRBJ1-5 | TRBV29-1 | CSVGRDSNQPQHF
NA | TRBJ1-2 | TRBV6-5 | CASSYLTPGSYGYTF
NA | TRBJ2-5 | TRBV5-1 | CASSLRGDVQETQYF
NA | TRBJ2-1 | TRBV7-9 | CASSRSGTNEQFF
NA | TRBJ2-2 | TRBV6-2/TRBV6-3 | CASTRWGELFF
NA | TRBJ2-1 | TRBV20-1 | CSARGTSALYNEQFF
NA | TRBJ2-5 | TRBV30 | CAFRDGAQETQYF
NA | TRBJ2-1 | TRBV12-3/TRBV12-4 | CASSLEHLSSYNEQFF
NA | TRBJ1-5 | TRBV24-1 | CATSDPRTYNQPQHF
NA | TRBJ2-3 | TRBV7-2 | CASSLALGTGAGDTQYF
NA | TRBJ2-5 | TRBV20-1 | CSARIPGGIETQYF
NA | TRBJ1-6 | TRBV7-3 | CASSQRQGPNSPLHF
NA | TRBJ1-1 | TRBV10-3 | CAISQTVMNTEAFF
NA | TRBJ2-5 | TRBV5-1 | CASSLEDGPKETQYF
NA | TRBJ2-2 | TRBV12-3/TRBV12-4 | CASREREVAGELFF
NA | TRBJ2-2 | TRBV2 | CASWSDRVTGELFF
NA | TRBJ2-5 | TRBV20-1 | CSARGLALETQYF
NA | TRBJ1-2 | TRBV20-1 | CSVADRSDYGYTF
NA | TRBJ2-5 | TRBV7-3 | CASSLGGATIKTQYF
NA | TRBJ2-7 | TRBV7-2 | CASSFGDWEQYF
NA | TRBJ1-5 | TRBV10-2 | CASSVTGGIAKNNQPQHF
NA | TRBJ2-1 | TRBV20-1 | CSARVLVGSGSSYNEQFF
NA | TRBJ2-3 | TRBV5-1 | CASSGSKGDTQYF
NA | TRBJ1-1 | TRBV20-1 | CSARGGMTGGGRTEAFF
NA | TRBJ1-2 | TRBV27 | CASGTAYGYTF
NA | TRBJ1-2 | TRBV10-2 | CASSEPGRRKAYGYTF
NA | TRBJ2-2 | TRBV20-1 | CSAKGQTKTGELFF